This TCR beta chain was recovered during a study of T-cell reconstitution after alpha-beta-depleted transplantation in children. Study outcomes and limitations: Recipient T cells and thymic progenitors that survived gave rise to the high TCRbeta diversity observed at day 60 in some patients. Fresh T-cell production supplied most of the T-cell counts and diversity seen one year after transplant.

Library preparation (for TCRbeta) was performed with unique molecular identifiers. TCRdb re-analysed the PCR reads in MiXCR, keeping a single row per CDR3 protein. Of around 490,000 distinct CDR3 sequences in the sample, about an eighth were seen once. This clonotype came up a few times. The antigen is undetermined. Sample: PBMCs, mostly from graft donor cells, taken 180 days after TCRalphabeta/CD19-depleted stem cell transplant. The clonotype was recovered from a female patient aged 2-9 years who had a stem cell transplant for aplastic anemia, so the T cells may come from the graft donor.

CDR3 sequence (DNA): TGTGCCAGCAGCTTACGAGAGCTGGATGGCTACACCTTC. Translated, it gives CASSLRELDGYTF. The rearrangement uses TRBV11-2 and TRBJ1-2; D not resolved. The CDR3 runs 13 residues. V was clipped by 2 bases and J by 6 bases, with 10 bases between them. Per germline, CDR1 SGHAT and CDR2 FQNNGV.